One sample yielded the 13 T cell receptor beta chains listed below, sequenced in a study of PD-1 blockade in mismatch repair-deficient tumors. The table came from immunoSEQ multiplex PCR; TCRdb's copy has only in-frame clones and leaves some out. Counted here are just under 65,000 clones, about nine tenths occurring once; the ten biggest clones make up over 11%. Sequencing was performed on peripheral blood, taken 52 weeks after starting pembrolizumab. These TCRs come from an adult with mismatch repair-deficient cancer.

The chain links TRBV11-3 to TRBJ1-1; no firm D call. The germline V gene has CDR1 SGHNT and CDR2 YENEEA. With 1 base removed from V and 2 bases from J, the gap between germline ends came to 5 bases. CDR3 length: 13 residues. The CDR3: CASSLATNTEAFF. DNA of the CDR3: TGTGCCAGCAGCTTAGCTACCAACACTGAAGCTTTCTTT.

Here the CDR3 DNA reads TGCGCCAGCAGCCAAGATTTCCACCTCGTAACTAATGAAAAACTGTTTTTT. Translating gives CASSQDFHLVTNEKLFF. This chain uses TRBV4-3 with TRBJ1-4; D is unresolved. Germline V gene data show CDR1 as LGHNA and CDR2 as YSLEER. V gave up 0 bases and J gave up 1 base, with 12 bases separating them. This CDR3 region has 17 residues.

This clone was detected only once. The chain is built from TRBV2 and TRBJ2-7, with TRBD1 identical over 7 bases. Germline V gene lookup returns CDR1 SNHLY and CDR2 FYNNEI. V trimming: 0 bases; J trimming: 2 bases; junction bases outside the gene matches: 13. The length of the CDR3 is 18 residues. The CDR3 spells CASSEAKNRGYKTYEQYF. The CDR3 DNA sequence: TGTGCCAGCAGTGAAGCGAAAAACAGGGGCTACAAAACCTACGAGCAGTACTTC. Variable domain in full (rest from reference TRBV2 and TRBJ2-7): EPEVTQTPSHQVTQMGQEVILRCVPISNHLYFYWYRQILGQKVEFLVSFYNNEISEKSEIFDDQFSVERPDGSNFTLKIRSTKLEDSAMYFCASSEAKNRGYKTYEQYFGPGTRLTVT.

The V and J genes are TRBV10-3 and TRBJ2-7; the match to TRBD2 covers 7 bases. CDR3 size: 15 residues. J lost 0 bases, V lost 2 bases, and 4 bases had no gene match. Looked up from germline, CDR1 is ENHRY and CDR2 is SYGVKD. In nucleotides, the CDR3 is TGTGCCATCAGTGAGGAGAGCGGGGCCTCCTACGAGCAGTACTTC. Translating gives CAISEESGASYEQYF.

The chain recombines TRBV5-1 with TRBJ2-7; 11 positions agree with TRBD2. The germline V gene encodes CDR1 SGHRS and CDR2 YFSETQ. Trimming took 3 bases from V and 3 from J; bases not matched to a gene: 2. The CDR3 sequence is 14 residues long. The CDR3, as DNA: TGCGCCAGCAGCTCCGGACTAGCGGGCTACGAGCAGTACTTC. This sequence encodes CASSSGLAGYEQYF. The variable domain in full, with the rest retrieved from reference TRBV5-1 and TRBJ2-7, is KAGVTQTPRYLIKTRGQQVTLSCSPISGHRSVSWYQQTPGQGLQFLFEYFSETQRNKGNFPGRFSGRQFSNSRSEMNVSTLELGDSALYLCASSSGLAGYEQYFGPGTRLTVT.

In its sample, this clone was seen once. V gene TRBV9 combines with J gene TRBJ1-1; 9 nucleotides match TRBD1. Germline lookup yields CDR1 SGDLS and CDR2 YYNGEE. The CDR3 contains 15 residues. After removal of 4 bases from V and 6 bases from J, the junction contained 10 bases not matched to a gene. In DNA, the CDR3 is TGTGCCAGCAGCCTACGGACAGGGGAAGCAGCTGAAGCTTTCTTT. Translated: CASSLRTGEAAEAFF.

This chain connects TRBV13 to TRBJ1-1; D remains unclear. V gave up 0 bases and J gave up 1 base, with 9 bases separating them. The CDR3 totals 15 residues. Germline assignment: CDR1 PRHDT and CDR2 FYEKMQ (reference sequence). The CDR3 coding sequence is TGTGCCAGCAGCTTAGGCCTTAGGTCGAACACTGAAGCTTTCTTT. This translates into CASSLGLRSNTEAFF.

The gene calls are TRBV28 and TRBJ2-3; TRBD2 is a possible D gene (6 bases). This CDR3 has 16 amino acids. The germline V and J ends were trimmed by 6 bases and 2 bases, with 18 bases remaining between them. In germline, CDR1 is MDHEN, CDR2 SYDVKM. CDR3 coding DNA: TGTGCCAGCAGCCCCCTCTGGCGGGGCGACACAGATACGCAGTATTTT. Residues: CASSPLWRGDTDTQYF.

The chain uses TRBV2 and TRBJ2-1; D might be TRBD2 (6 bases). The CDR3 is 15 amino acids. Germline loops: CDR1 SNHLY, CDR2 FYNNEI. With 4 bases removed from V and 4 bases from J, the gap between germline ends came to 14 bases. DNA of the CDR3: TGTGCCAGCAGTGGTCTCGGGAGTGGGTACAATGAGCAGTTCTTC. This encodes CASSGLGSGYNEQFF.

The chain's CDR3 is CASSSVTGVGTGELFF. The CDR3 nucleotides read TGTGCCAGCAGTTCCGTGACGGGAGTAGGAACCGGGGAGCTGTTTTTT. This rearrangement joins TRBV27 to TRBJ2-2; TRBD2 is a possible D gene (6 bases). V was shortened by 4 bases and J by 5 bases, with 17 bases between the two germline ends. CDR1 is MNHEY and CDR2 is SMNVEV in the germline V gene (reference sequence). This CDR3 has 16 amino acids.

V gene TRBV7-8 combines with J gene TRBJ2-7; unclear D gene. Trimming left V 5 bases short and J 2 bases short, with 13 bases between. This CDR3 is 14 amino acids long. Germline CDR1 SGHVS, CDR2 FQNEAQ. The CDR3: CASSPVRATYEQYF. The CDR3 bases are TGTGCCAGCAGCCCCGTCCGGGCCACCTACGAGCAGTACTTC.

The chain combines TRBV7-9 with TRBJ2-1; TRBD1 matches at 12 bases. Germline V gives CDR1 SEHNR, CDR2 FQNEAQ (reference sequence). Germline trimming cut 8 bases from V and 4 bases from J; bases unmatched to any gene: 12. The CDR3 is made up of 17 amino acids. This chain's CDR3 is CASANSGTGGAYNEQFF. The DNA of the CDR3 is TGTGCCAGCGCGAATTCCGGGACAGGGGGCGCGTACAATGAGCAGTTCTTC.

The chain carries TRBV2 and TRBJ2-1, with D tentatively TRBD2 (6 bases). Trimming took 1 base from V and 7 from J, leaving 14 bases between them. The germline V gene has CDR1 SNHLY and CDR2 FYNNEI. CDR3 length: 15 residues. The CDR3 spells CASSEGRSGGNEQFF. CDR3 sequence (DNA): TGTGCCAGCAGTGAAGGGAGGTCAGGAGGGAATGAGCAGTTCTTC.